Below are 18 T cell receptor beta chains sequenced from a single sample in a study of T cells in Graves' hyperthyroidism and ophthalmopathy. Amplified regions were TCR beta CDR3 sequences from RNA transcripts. Researchers ran a first-round RT-PCR on the TCR CDR3 using the HTBI primer set. In TCRdb, the multiplex PCR reads were re-called with MiXCR into one record per CDR3 protein. Of hundreds of thousands of distinct CDR3 sequences in the sample, roughly 14% are singletons; the top ten hold less than 6%. Sequencing was carried out using blood. These receptors all stem from a woman between 25 and 40 years old with Graves' hyperthyroidism that later progressed to Graves' ophthalmopathy.

This clonotype was found a few times. Given a much more abundant clone one base away, this may be a read error. The gene calls are TRBV27 and TRBJ1-2; D may be TRBD1 (5 bases). This CDR3 has 16 amino acids. CDR1 and CDR2 (germline): MNHEY, SMNVEV (reference sequence). This CDR3 is CASSQTRGGGNYGYAF. As DNA, the CDR3 is TGTGCCAGCAGCCAGACCCGGGGGGGGGGGAACTATGGCTACGCCTTC.

The chain links TRBV27 to TRBJ1-1; D remains ambiguous. CDR3 size: 13 residues. Per the germline V gene, CDR1 is MNHEY and CDR2 is SMNVEV (reference sequence). Trimming pared 8 bases from V and 0 bases from J, leaving 10 bases between. CDR3 DNA sequence: TGTGCCAGCGGGTGGACCGTGAACACTGAAGCTTTCTTT. This codes for CASGWTVNTEAFF.

The J gene is TRBJ1-5, the V gene TRBV12-3 or TRBV12-4; D possibly corresponds to TRBD1 (6 bases). V was shortened by 6 bases and J by 2 bases, with 14 bases between the two germline ends. The CDR3 extends over 15 amino acids. The CDR3 spells CASSWGGAGNQPQHF. In DNA, the CDR3 is TGTGCCAGCAGCTGGGGGGGGGCCGGCAATCAGCCCCAGCATTTT.

Only a few counts were recorded for this clonotype. This rearrangement joins TRBV4-3 to TRBJ2-2, with D unclear. The V gene's germline CDR1 is LGHNA and CDR2 YSLEER. The germline V and J ends were trimmed by 0 bases and 6 bases, with 14 bases remaining between them. CDR3 length: 16 amino acids. In nucleotides, the CDR3 is TGCGCCAGCAGCCAAGAAAAATTTTTCCCTCCCGGGGAGCTGTTTTTT. Amino acids: CASSQEKFFPPGELFF.

This clonotype was counted many times. The rearrangement joins TRBV27 to TRBJ1-1, with a weak D call TRBD1 (5 bases). CDR1 MNHEY and CDR2 SMNVEV come from the germline V gene (reference sequence). Between the trimmed V and J ends, which lost 5 bases and 1 base, there was a span of 17 bases. The CDR3 sequence is 16 residues long. CDR3 DNA sequence: TGTGCCAGCAGTCCGATTGGACAAGGAGGGAACACTGAAGCTTTCTTT. Protein: CASSPIGQGGNTEAFF.

At least ten counts were recorded for this clonotype. The chain links TRBV5-6 to TRBJ2-1, with D hard to call. V shed 4 bases and J shed 7 bases, with 18 bases lying between them. There are 15 residues in the CDR3. Germline V gene lookup returns CDR1 SGHDT and CDR2 YYEEEE. The DNA for the CDR3 is TGTGCCAGCAGCCCGGTGATAGCCTCTGGGAATGAGCAGTTCTTC. Amino acid sequence: CASSPVIASGNEQFF.

The table lists this clonotype with many counts. The chain employs TRBV7-2 and TRBJ2-2; TRBD2 aligns across 9 bases. The junction had 6 bases not matched to a gene; V was cut back by 5 bases and J by 2 bases. CDR1 and CDR2 (germline): SGHTA, FQGNSA. CDR3 size: 16 residues. CDR3 bases: TGTGCCAGCAGCCCCCAGACTAGCGGAAACACCGGGGAGCTGTTTTTT. This codes for CASSPQTSGNTGELFF. Full variable domain (rest looked up from reference TRBV7-2 and TRBJ2-2): GAGVSQSPSNKVTEKGKDVELRCDPISGHTALYWYRQSLGQGLEFLIYFQGNSAPDKSGLPSDRFSAERTGGSVSTLTIQRTQQEDSAVYLCASSPQTSGNTGELFFGEGSRLTVL.

Details on this clonotype: A junction boundary mismatches the germline segment, possibly from a read error. The rearrangement joins TRBV19 to TRBJ2-1; tentatively, D is TRBD2 (6 bases). CDR1 is LNHDA, CDR2 SQIVND, per germline (reference sequence). The CDR3 is 11 amino acids. The CDR3 is CASGLYTEQFF. CDR3 in DNA: TGTGCTAGCGGTCTGTACACTGAGCAGTTCTTC.

Many counts were recorded for this clonotype. The chain is built from TRBV7-2 and TRBJ2-1; D is possibly TRBD1 (6 bases). V was trimmed by 6 bases and J by 8 bases, leaving 26 bases between them. The CDR3 runs to 17 residues. CDR1 is SGHTA, CDR2 FQGNSA, per germline. The CDR3: CASSPNGPGVTSDEQFF. Here the CDR3 DNA reads TGTGCCAGCAGTCCTAATGGACCAGGGGTGACAAGCGATGAGCAGTTCTTC.

This clonotype was counted between two and nine times. J is TRBJ1-2 and V is TRBV6-1; unclear D gene. The CDR3 has 12 amino acids. Germline lookup yields CDR1 MNHNS and CDR2 SASEGT. The germline V and J ends were trimmed by 0 bases and 5 bases, with 4 bases remaining between them. CDR3 loop: CASSEADYGYTF. The CDR3 DNA is TGTGCCAGCAGTGAAGCCGATTATGGCTACACCTTC.

This clonotype was found many times. The chain uses TRBV12-3 or TRBV12-4 and TRBJ2-7; TRBD2 aligns across 8 bases. With V trimmed by 5 bases and J by 4 bases, 7 bases remained unmatched. CDR3 length equals 14 residues. Here the CDR3 reads CASSPPGLGYEQYF. In DNA form, the CDR3 reads TGTGCCAGCAGTCCCCCGGGACTAGGGTACGAGCAGTACTTC.

This clonotype was found a few times. The CDR3 region is CASSSTEYTGELFF. The CDR3 DNA follows: TGTGCCAGCAGCAGCACAGAATACACCGGGGAGCTGTTTTTT. V usage is TRBV5-5 and J usage is TRBJ2-2; no clear D gene. Trimming took off 4 bases at V and 3 bases at J, with 10 bases between the two ends. CDR1 SGHKS and CDR2 YYEKEE come from the germline V gene (reference sequence). The CDR3 has 14 amino acids.

The chain couples TRBV27 to TRBJ1-1, with D perhaps matching TRBD1 (6 bases). The germline CDR1 and CDR2 sequences are MNHEY and SMNVEV (reference sequence). The CDR3 is 15 amino acids. The germline V and J ends were trimmed by 2 bases and 4 bases, with 14 bases remaining between them. CDR3 DNA: TGTGCCAGCAGTTTAAGGTCCTGGACAGTCACTGAAGCTTTCTTT. Its protein product is CASSLRSWTVTEAFF.

This clonotype came up many times. The chain carries TRBV6-5 and TRBJ1-1; D call uncertain. From germline, CDR1 is MNHEY and CDR2 SVGAGI. Trimming shortened V by 2 bases and J by 7 bases, and 11 bases separated the two germline ends. CDR3 size: 13 residues. The CDR3 DNA is TGTGCCAGCAGTTACGGATTCGCACTTGAAGCTTTCTTT. This sequence encodes CASSYGFALEAFF.

This clonotype was detected ten times or more. V is TRBV11-3 and J is TRBJ2-7; 7 bases align to TRBD2. CDR3 length equals 14 residues. CDR1 is SGHNT, CDR2 YENEEA, per germline. Trimming took 6 bases from V and 0 from J; bases not matched to a gene: 5. The chain's CDR3 is CASRTSGGSYEQYF. The DNA for the CDR3 is TGTGCCAGCAGGACCTCGGGGGGCTCCTACGAGCAGTACTTC. Together with reference TRBV11-3 and TRBJ2-7, the CDR3 gives the full variable domain: EAGVVQSPRYKIIEKKQPVAFWCNPISGHNTLYWYLQNLGQGPELLIRYENEEAVDDSQLPKDRFSAERLKGVDSTLKIQPAELGDSAVYLCASRTSGGSYEQYFGPGTRLTVT.

This clonotype showed up many times. The chain recombines TRBV6-1 with TRBJ2-7; no definite D call. Trimming took 7 bases from V and 1 from J, leaving 17 bases between them. CDR3 size: 15 residues. CDR1 and CDR2 (germline): MNHNS, SASEGT. As DNA, the CDR3 is TGTGCCAGCATCAAAGGCTCGGACGGGTCCTACGAGCAGTACTTC. Translation: CASIKGSDGSYEQYF.

This clonotype was found many times. The genes are TRBV6-1 and TRBJ1-2; a weak D match, TRBD1 (5 bases). Trimming shortened V by 5 bases and J by 8 bases, and 18 bases separated the two germline ends. Germline CDR1 reads MNHNS; CDR2 reads SASEGT. The length of the CDR3 is 14 residues. CDR3 residues: CASSTNPMGQGYTF. The CDR3 DNA is TGTGCCAGCAGTACCAACCCGATGGGGCAGGGCTACACCTTC.

This clonotype was counted many times. The V call is TRBV6-5, the J call TRBJ2-1; 7 bases are a match to TRBD2. Losses at the gene ends were 0 bases for V and 3 bases for J; bases not matched to a gene: 2. Per the germline V gene, CDR1 is MNHEY and CDR2 is SVGAGI. CDR3 length: 15 amino acids. The DNA for the CDR3 is TGTGCCAGCAGTTACTCAGGGGACTACTACAATGAGCAGTTCTTC. This encodes CASSYSGDYYNEQFF.